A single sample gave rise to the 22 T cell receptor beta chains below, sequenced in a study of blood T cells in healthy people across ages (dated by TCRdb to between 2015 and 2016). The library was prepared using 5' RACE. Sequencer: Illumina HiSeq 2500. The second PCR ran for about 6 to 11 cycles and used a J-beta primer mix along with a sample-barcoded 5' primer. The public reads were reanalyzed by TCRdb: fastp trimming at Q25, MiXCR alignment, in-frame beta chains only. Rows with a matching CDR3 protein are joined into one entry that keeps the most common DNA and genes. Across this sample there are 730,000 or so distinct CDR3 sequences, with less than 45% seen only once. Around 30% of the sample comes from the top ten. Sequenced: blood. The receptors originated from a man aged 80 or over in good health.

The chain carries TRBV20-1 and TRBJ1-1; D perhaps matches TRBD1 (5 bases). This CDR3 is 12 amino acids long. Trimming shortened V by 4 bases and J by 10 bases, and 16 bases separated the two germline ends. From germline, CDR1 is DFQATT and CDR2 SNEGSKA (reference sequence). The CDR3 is CSATRTGGGAFF. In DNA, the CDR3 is TGCAGTGCTACGAGGACCGGGGGTGGAGCTTTCTTT.

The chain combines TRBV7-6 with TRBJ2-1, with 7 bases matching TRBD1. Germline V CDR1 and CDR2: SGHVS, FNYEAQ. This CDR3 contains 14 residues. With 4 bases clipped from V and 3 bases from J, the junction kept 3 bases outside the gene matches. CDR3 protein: CASSWGQIYNEQFF. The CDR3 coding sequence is TGTGCCAGCAGCTGGGGACAGATCTACAATGAGCAGTTCTTC. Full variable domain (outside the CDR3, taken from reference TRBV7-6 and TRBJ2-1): GAGVSQSPRYKVTKRGQDVALRCDPISGHVSLYWYRQALGQGPEFLTYFNYEAQQDKSGLPNDRFSAERPEGSISTLTIQRTEQRDSAMYRCASSWGQIYNEQFFGPGTRLTVL.

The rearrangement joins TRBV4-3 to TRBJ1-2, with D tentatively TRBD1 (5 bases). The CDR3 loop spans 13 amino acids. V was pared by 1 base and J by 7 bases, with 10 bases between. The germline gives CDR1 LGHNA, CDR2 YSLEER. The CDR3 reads CASSQGRVTGYTF. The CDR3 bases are TGCGCCAGCAGCCAAGGCAGGGTAACTGGCTACACCTTC.

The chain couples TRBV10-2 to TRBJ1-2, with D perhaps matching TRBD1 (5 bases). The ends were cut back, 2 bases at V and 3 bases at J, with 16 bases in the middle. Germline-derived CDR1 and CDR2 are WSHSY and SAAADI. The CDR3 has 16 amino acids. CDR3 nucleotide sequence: TGCGCCAGCAGTGAGGGGCAGGGCCGGGAGGACTATGGCTACACCTTC. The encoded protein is CASSEGQGREDYGYTF.

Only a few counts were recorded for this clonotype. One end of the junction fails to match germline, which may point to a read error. CDR3 DNA: TGTGCCAGCAGCCAGAGGTTTAACCAAGAGACCCGGTACTTC. Its translation is CASSQRFNQETRYF. V usage is TRBV28 and J usage is TRBJ2-5; D gene ambiguous. The CDR3 extends over 14 amino acids. Germline CDR1 MDHEN, CDR2 SYDVKM.

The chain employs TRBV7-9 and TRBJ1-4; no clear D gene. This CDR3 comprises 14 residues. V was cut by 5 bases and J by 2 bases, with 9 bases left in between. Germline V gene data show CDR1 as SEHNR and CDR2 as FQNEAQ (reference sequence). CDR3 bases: TGTGCCAGCAGCCAACAGTGGACTAATGAAAAACTGTTTTTT. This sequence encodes CASSQQWTNEKLFF.

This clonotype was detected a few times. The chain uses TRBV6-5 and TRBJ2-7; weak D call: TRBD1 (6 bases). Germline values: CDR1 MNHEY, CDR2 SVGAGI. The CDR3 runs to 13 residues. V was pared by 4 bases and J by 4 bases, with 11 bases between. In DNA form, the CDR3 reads TGTGCCAGCAGTTCAGGACAGCAATACGAGCAGTACTTC. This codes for CASSSGQQYEQYF.

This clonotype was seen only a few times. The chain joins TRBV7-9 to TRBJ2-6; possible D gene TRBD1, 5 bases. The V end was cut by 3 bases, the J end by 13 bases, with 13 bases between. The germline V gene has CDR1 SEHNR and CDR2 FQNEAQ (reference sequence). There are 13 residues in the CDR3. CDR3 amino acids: CASSLSQTEVLTF. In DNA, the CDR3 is TGTGCCAGCAGCTTGTCGCAGACAGAAGTCCTGACTTTC.

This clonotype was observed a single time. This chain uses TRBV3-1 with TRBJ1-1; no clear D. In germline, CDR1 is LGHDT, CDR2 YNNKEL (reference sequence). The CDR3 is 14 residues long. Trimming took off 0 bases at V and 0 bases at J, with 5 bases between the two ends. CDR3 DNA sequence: TGTGCCAGCAGCCAAGATTTCCTGAACACTGAAGCTTTCTTT. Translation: CASSQDFLNTEAFF.

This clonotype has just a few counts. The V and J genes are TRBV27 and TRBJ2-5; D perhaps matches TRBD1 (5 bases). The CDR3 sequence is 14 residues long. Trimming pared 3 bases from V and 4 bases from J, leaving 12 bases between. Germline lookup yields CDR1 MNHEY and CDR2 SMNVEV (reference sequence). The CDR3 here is CASSFKAGLETQYF. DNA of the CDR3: TGTGCCAGCAGTTTTAAGGCAGGGCTAGAGACCCAGTACTTC.

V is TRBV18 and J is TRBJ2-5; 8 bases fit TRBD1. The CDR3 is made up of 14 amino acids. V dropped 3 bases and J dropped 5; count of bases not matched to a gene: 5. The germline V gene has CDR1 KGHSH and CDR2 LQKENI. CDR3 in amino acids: CASSPGQGWETQYF. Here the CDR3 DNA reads TGTGCCAGCTCACCCGGACAGGGATGGGAGACCCAGTACTTC.

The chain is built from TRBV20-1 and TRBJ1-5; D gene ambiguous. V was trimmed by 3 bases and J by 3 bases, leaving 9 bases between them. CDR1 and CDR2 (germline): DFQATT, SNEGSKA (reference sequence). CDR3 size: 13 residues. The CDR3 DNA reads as TGCAGTGCTAGTGGGCAGTTCAATCAGCCCCAGCATTTT. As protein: CSASGQFNQPQHF.

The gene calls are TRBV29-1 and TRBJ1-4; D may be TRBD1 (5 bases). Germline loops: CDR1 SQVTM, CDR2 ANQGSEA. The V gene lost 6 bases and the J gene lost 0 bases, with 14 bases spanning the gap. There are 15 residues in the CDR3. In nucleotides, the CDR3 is TGCAGCGTCACCGGAACAGGTGCAACTAATGAAAAACTGTTTTTT. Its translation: CSVTGTGATNEKLFF. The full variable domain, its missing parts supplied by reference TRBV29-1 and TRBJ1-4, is SAVISQKPSRDICQRGTSLTIQCQVDSQVTMMFWYRQQPGQSLTLIATANQGSEATYESGFVIDKFPISRPNLTFSTLTVSNMSPEDSSIYLCSVTGTGATNEKLFFGSGTQLSVL.

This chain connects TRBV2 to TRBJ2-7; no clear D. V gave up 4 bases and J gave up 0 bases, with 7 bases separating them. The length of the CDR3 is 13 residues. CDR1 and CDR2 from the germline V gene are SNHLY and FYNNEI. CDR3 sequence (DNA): TGTGCCAGCAGTGGAGGAATCTCCTACGAGCAGTACTTC. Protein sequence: CASSGGISYEQYF.

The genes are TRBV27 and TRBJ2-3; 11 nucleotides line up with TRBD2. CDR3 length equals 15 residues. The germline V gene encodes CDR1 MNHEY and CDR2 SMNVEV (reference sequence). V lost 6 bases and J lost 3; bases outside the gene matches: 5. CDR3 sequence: CASRFLAGGTDTQYF. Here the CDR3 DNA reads TGTGCCAGCAGGTTTTTAGCGGGGGGGACAGATACGCAGTATTTT.

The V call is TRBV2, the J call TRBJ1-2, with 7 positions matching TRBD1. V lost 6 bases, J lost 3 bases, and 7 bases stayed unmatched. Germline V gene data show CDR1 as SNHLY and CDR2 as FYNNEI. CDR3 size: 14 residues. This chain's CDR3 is CASRTTGVDYGYTF. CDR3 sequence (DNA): TGTGCCAGCAGGACCACAGGGGTCGACTATGGCTACACCTTC.

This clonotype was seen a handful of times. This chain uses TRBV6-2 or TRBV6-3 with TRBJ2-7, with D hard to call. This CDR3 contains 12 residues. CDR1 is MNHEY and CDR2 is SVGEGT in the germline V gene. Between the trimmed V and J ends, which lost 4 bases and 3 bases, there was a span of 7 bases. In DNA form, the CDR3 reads TGTGCCAGCAGTTTGCAGTACTACGAGCAGTACTTC. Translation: CASSLQYYEQYF.

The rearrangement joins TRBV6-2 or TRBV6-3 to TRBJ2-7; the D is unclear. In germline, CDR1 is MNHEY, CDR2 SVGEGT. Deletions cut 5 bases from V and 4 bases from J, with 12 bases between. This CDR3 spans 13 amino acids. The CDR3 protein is CASSPTNPYEQYF. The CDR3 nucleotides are TGTGCCAGCAGTCCCACGAACCCATACGAGCAGTACTTC.

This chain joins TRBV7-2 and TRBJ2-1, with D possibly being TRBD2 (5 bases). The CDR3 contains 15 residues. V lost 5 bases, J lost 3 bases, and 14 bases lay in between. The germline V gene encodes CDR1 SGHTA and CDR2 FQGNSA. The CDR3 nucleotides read TGTGCCAGCAGCCGAGGGCAAGGTTTCTACAATGAGCAGTTCTTC. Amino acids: CASSRGQGFYNEQFF. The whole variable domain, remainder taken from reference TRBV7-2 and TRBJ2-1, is GAGVSQSPSNKVTEKGKDVELRCDPISGHTALYWYRQSLGQGLEFLIYFQGNSAPDKSGLPSDRFSAERTGGSVSTLTIQRTQQEDSAVYLCASSRGQGFYNEQFFGPGTRLTVL.

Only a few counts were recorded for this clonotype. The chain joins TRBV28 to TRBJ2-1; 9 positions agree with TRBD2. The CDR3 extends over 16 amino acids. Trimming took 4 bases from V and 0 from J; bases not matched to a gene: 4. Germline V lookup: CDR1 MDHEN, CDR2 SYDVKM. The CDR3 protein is CASSSLSGSSYNEQFF. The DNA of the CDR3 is TGTGCCAGCAGTTCCCTTAGCGGGAGCTCCTACAATGAGCAGTTCTTC.

The CDR3 region is CASRHSIRLRSYEQYF. For the CDR3, the DNA is TGTGCCAGCAGGCACTCGATCCGTTTACGCTCCTACGAGCAGTACTTC. The chain uses TRBV6-6 and TRBJ2-7; D is ambiguous. Trimming took off 6 bases at V and 0 bases at J, with 18 bases between the two ends. The CDR3 is 16 amino acids. CDR1 is MNHNY, CDR2 SVGAGI, per germline (reference sequence).

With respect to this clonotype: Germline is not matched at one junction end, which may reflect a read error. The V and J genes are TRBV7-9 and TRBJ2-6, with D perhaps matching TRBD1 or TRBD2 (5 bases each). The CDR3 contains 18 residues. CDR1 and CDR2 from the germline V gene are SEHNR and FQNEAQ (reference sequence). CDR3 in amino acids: CASSLNPGFLSGANVPTF. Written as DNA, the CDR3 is TGTGCCAGCAGCTTAAATCCGGGGTTCCTCTCTGGGGCCAACGTCCCGACTTTC. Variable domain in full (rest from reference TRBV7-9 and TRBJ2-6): DTGVSQNPRHKITKRGQNVTFRCDPISEHNRLYWYRQTLGQGPEFLTYFQNEAQLEKSRLLSDRFSAERPKGSFSTLEIQRTEQGDSAMYLCASSLNPGFLSGANVPTFGAGSRLTVL.